The TCR beta chain under discussion was sequenced for a study of patients and donors after allogeneic stem cell transplantation. The CDR3 loop spans 13 amino acids. Germline assignment: CDR1 KGHSH and CDR2 LQKENI. Trimming shortened V by 4 bases and J by 7 bases, and 13 bases separated the two germline ends. TCRdb recomputed calls from the RT-PCR reads with MiXCR, one row per CDR3 protein. The sample shows approximately 200,000 distinct CDR3 sequences, around 40% of them seen only once. Input material: blood, either unsorted or a sorted T cell fraction (not recorded which). J is TRBJ1-2 and V is TRBV18; D perhaps matches TRBD1 (5 bases). The sequence came from a human donor who was either an allogeneic HSCT recipient or a stem cell or donor lymphocyte infusion donor (not recorded which). It is not recorded whose cells these are; they may come from a transplant donor. The CDR3 region has the DNA TGTGCCAGCTCACGCCGGGACGATCTTGGCTACACCTTC. Protein: CASSRRDDLGYTF.